The 5 T cell receptor beta chains below all came from one sample that was sequenced in a study of blood T cell repertoires in COVID-19 (dated by TCRdb to 2020 to 2022). Library preparation employed the immunoSEQ multiplex PCR assay. TCRdb provides this immuneACCESS table in a form limited to in-frame rearrangements. Some clones are lacking; in checked studies, under half of them reflect an unresolved V gene, and why the rest are absent is not known. This sample holds 55,000 to 80,000 clones; about 91% were observed only once. The ten top clones hold 8.2% of the sample. Input material: peripheral blood. The receptors derive from a man between 50 and 59 years old with active COVID-19.

V usage is TRBV9 and J usage is TRBJ2-2, with a tentative D call TRBD2 (7 bases). The CDR3 sequence is 15 residues long. Trimming took 0 bases from V and 6 from J, leaving 12 bases between them. Germline values: CDR1 SGDLS, CDR2 YYNGEE. CDR3 loop: CASSVGGGAPGELFF. DNA of the CDR3: TGTGCCAGCAGCGTAGGAGGGGGGGCCCCCGGGGAGCTGTTTTTT.

The CDR3 DNA reads TGTGCCAGCAGCCAGGGGGAACAGGCATACAATGAGCAGTTCTTC. Translated: CASSQGEQAYNEQFF. The chain is built from TRBV7-2 and TRBJ2-1, with 7 bases identical to TRBD1. Germline lookup yields CDR1 SGHTA and CDR2 FQGNSA. The CDR3 has 15 amino acids. The J segment lost 4 bases and the V segment lost 5 bases, leaving 8 bases of the junction unmatched.

This chain connects TRBV11-2 to TRBJ2-1; 7 positions agree with TRBD2. The CDR3 has 15 residues. Unmatched junction bases numbered 10, after V lost 3 bases and J lost 8 bases. Germline values: CDR1 SGHAT, CDR2 FQNNGV. CDR3 residues: CASSLVPGGRDEQFF. CDR3 coding DNA: TGTGCCAGCAGCTTGGTCCCGGGGGGTCGGGATGAGCAGTTCTTC.

This rearrangement joins TRBV23-1 to TRBJ2-7, with TRBD1 as a possible D gene (6 bases). TRBV23-1 falls under the ORF class, with uncertain function. CDR3 length: 16 residues. The V end lost 3 bases, the J end lost 0 bases, and 15 bases lay between the germline ends. The CDR3 DNA follows: TGCGCCAGCAGTCACCGCCGGGACACTTGCTCCTACGAGCAGTACTTC. This translates into CASSHRRDTCSYEQYF.

The V gene is TRBV5-1, the J gene TRBJ2-7; TRBD1 matches 9 bases. The CDR3 is made up of 16 amino acids. Germline V gene lookup returns CDR1 SGHRS and CDR2 YFSETQ. V shed 4 bases and J 5 bases; nucleotides not matched to a gene: 13. The CDR3 loop is CASSARLQGAWDEQYF. CDR3 sequence (DNA): TGCGCCAGCAGCGCCCGACTACAGGGGGCTTGGGACGAGCAGTACTTC. Full variable domain (rest looked up from reference TRBV5-1 and TRBJ2-7): KAGVTQTPRYLIKTRGQQVTLSCSPISGHRSVSWYQQTPGQGLQFLFEYFSETQRNKGNFPGRFSGRQFSNSRSEMNVSTLELGDSALYLCASSARLQGAWDEQYFGPGTRLTVT.